The clone carrying this T cell receptor (beta chain) was seen at least ten times. These data belong to a study of blood T cells in healthy people across ages. All donors came from Russia, were Caucasian and healthy, and spanned ages roughly 6 to 95. Each donor supplied around 9.9 milliliters of peripheral blood. Each sample had at least 6 million PBMCs isolated. A second PCR of roughly 7 to 11 cycles used a sample-barcoded 5' primer and a J-beta primer mix. MiXCR was run by TCRdb on the 5' RACE reads, yielding one entry per CDR3 protein. This table has 600,000 to 800,000 distinct CDR3 sequences, roughly 21% appearing once. The receptor's source is a man between 70 and 80 years old in good health. Sequencing used blood.

In DNA form, the CDR3 reads TGCAGCGTTGTGCCCCTAGCTGGTGAGACCCAGTACTTC. It is translated as CSVVPLAGETQYF. The rearrangement joins TRBV29-1 to TRBJ2-5; tentatively, D is TRBD2 (5 bases). V was clipped by 4 bases and J by 5 bases, with 14 bases between them. Germline lookup yields CDR1 SQVTM and CDR2 ANQGSEA. The CDR3 extends over 13 amino acids.